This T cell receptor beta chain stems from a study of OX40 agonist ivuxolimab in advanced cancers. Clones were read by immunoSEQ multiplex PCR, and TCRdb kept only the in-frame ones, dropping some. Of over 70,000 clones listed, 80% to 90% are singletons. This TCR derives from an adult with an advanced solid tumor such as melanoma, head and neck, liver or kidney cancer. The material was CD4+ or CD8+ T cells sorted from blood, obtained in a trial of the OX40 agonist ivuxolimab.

In DNA form, the CDR3 reads TGTGCCAGCAGCCAAACCGGGACTAGCGGGGTGGATACGCAGTATTTT. Protein sequence: CASSQTGTSGVDTQYF. The chain is built from TRBV4-2 and TRBJ2-3, with TRBD2 identical over 13 bases. Germline V gene data show CDR1 as LGHNA and CDR2 as YNFKEQ. V shed 2 bases and J 6 bases; nucleotides not matched to a gene: 5. The CDR3 sequence is 16 residues long.